This paragraph covers one T cell receptor beta chain sequence. The specificity of this receptor is unknown. Base qualities are missing; no much larger clone stands one base away. Trimming leaves V shorter by 6 bases and J shorter by 5 bases, with the junction holding 7 bases beyond the gene matches. CDR1 and CDR2 are drawn from the germline V gene (reference sequence): LNHDA, SQIVND. The CDR3 measures 16 amino acids from cysteine to phenylalanine. Of the read, only the CDR3 DNA is kept; its 48 bases are in frame from base 1. Amplification of TCR beta CDR3 regions was carried out from RNA transcripts. A first-round RT-PCR of the TCR CDR3 used the HTBI primer set with the Qiagen OneStep RT-PCR kit. A second multiplex PCR round built the libraries, followed by size selection and purification. Libraries were sequenced paired-end with 100 bp reads on an Illumina HiSeq2000. The published analysis was carried out like this. Raw data were processed with SOAPnuke, discarding reads with adapters, uncalled bases, mean Phred below 15, or no exact constant-primer or identifier match. COPE v1.2.5 was used to merge high-quality paired reads, and clonotypes were defined as unique nucleotide sequences. Clonotypes were aligned to IMGT TRBV, TRBD and TRBJ reference segments using MiTCR v1.1. Analysis was restricted to V-J combinations with a frequency above 0.0001, which covered 99.2% of repertoires. The TCS score was defined as F50 (clonal expansion) divided by E x V (chaos), with BLOSUM62-based TCRdist calculated between CDR3 peptides within each V-J. Welch's t-statistics and random forest reduced several hundred V-J features to roughly 13, which were used in a naive Bayes classifier (R e1071). The public sequencing data were trimmed at Q25 with fastp and processed into clonotypes with MiXCR by TCRdb, which kept only in-frame beta chains. Each CDR3 protein gets just one entry, which takes the most common genes and DNA from the rows behind it. TCRdb's processing, not the study's, gives the V and J calls here. The sample contains hundreds of thousands of distinct CDR3 sequences, around a quarter of them found a single time. The ten largest clones capture roughly 10% of the sample.

These data belong to a study of T cells in Graves' hyperthyroidism and ophthalmopathy (dated by TCRdb to the late 2010s). For the wider study: Peripheral blood was sampled at the time of initial diagnosis, prior to any treatment. Prospective prediction of ophthalmopathy was tested in an independent validation cohort of under 20 hyperthyroidism patients and approximately 17 patients who later progressed to ophthalmopathy. TCR Vbeta CDR3 sequencing of 120 to 150 peripheral blood samples (over 40 ophthalmopathy, 75 to 85 hyperthyroidism and approximately 17 progressor patients) is reported in the paper. The roughly 91 discovery patients were randomly divided into training and test sets at a 7:3 ratio. After blood sampling, hyperthyroidism patients were treated with methimazole at a starting dose of 30 mg daily, and ophthalmopathy patients were treated with high-dose intravenous methylprednisolone. The study also compared thyroid tissue and blood T-cell repertoires from 5 to 7 Graves' hyperthyroidism patients. TCR V-J signatures able to tell the groups apart were searched for in a discovery cohort of 90 to 100 patients, of whom more than 40 had Graves' ophthalmopathy and 57 had stable Graves' hyperthyroidism. On the study overall, not on this receptor specifically: Sample size was not statistically predetermined, and blinding of investigators to group allocation was not performed. Most expanded thyroid clonotypes (frequency above 0.001) were also detected in blood, a finding suggesting that blood repertoires may reflect thyroid immune responses. A 13 V-J signature model separated ophthalmopathy from stable hyperthyroidism, with roughly 88% sensitivity and 81% to 82% specificity in cross-validation and 80%/75% in testing. In validation, the model predicted progression to ophthalmopathy a median of approximately 6.6 months before onset, with about 64% sensitivity and roughly 72% specificity.

In the ophthalmopathy patients, disease was moderately to severely active, with a Clinical Activity Score of 3 or more, a NOSPECS grade of 4 or more, and a duration of less than 3 months. Patients with uncontrolled infections, other autoimmune diseases, pregnancy or lactation were excluded. Diagnoses relied on clinical symptoms, serum thyroxine and TRAb, thyroid ultrasound and orbital computed tomography. Ficoll-Paque density gradient centrifugation was used to isolate PBMCs from 8 to 10 ml of fresh peripheral blood. Total RNA was extracted with Trizol reagent, and quality was checked on an Agilent 2100 Bioanalyzer.

This chain joins TRBV19 to TRBJ2-2, and TRBD2 aligns with 12 junction nucleotides. The clonotype comes from a woman in her 30s with Graves' ophthalmopathy. The sample taken for sequencing was blood. This receptor has the CDR3 CASRASGGVVTGELFF. In nucleotides, the sequence is TGTGCCAGTAGGGCTAGCGGGGGGGTAGTAACCGGGGAGCTGTTTTTT.